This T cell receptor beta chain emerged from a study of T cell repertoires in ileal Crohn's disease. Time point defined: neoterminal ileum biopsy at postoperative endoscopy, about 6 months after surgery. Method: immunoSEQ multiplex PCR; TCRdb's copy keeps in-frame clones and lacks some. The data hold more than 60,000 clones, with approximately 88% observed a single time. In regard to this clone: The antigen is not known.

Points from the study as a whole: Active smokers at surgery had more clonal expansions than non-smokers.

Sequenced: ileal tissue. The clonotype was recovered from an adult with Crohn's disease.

The CDR3: CASSLRGLPTDTQYF. The CDR3 DNA reads as TGCGCCAGCAGCCTTAGAGGACTACCAACAGATACGCAGTATTTT. The chain joins TRBV5-1 to TRBJ2-3, with a possible D match to TRBD2 (6 bases). The CDR3 is 15 amino acids. The V and J ends lost 4 bases and 3 bases respectively, with 15 bases between them. Germline loops: CDR1 SGHRS, CDR2 YFSETQ.